Described below is a single T cell receptor (beta chain) sequence and its context. The antigen is unknown. V lost 5 bases and J lost 4, with 20 bases in between. CDR1 SGHVS and CDR2 FNYEAQ come from the germline V gene. The CDR3 spans 16 residues. Method: immunoSEQ multiplex PCR; TCRdb's copy keeps in-frame clones and lacks some. Altogether about 75,000 clones are present, more than 75% being singletons, with the ten largest covering 2% to 3%. This entry comes from a study of T cell clones after liver transplantation. On the study more broadly: Subjects received no induction therapy and standard immunosuppression until randomization at 12-24 months post-transplant. Tolerant meant at least one year fully off immunosuppression without liver enzymes above twice normal.

Findings and limits, study-wide: A larger donor-reactive than third-party decline suggested partial antigen-specific deletion.

The origin of this receptor is a human donor who received a liver transplant. The sample in question was CD4+ T cells from blood, obtained before liver transplant. The chain joins TRBV7-6 to TRBJ2-5; tentative D call: TRBD2 (5 bases). The CDR3, as DNA: TGTGCCAGCAGCACACTGATTTTCGGCAGCGGAGAGACCCAGTACTTC. Translating it yields CASSTLIFGSGETQYF.